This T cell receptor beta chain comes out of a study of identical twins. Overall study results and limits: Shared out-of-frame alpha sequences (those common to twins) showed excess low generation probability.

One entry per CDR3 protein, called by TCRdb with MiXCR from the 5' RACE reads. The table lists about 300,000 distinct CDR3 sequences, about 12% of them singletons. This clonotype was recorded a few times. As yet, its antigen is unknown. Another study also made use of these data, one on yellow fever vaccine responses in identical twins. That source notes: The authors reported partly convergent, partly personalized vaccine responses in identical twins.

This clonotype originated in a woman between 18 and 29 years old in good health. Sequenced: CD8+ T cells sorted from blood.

The CDR3 loop is CASSSDLLLDRVAEQFF. Written as DNA, the CDR3 is TGTGCCAGCAGTTCCGACTTATTGCTGGACAGGGTGGCGGAGCAGTTCTTC. The chain carries TRBV28 and TRBJ2-1; TRBD1 matches at 8 bases. The CDR3 contains 17 residues. Losses at the gene ends were 4 bases for V and 10 bases for J; bases not matched to a gene: 18. Germline V gene sequence: CDR1 MDHEN, CDR2 SYDVKM.